This TCR beta chain was sequenced for a study of T-cell reconstitution after alpha-beta-depleted transplantation in children. Study results and caveats: T-cell counts and diversity at one year following transplant were attributed mainly to newly produced T cells. Several hundred graft clones that had expanded were reportedly the source of alpha-beta T cells about two months after transplant.

Details on this clonotype: Its matching antigen is unknown.

Unique molecular identifiers were built into the TCRbeta library. From the PCR reads, TCRdb called clonotypes with MiXCR, one entry per CDR3 protein. The sample consists of fewer than 400,000 distinct CDR3 sequences, approximately 20% of them appearing once. The TCR was taken from a male patient aged 5 to 17 who had a stem cell transplant for acute lymphoblastic leukemia, so the T cells may come from the graft donor. Sequencing used PBMCs, mostly from graft donor cells, obtained 180 days after TCRalphabeta/CD19-depleted stem cell transplant.

The CDR3 loop is CASSGDTGELFF. The CDR3 bases are TGTGCCAGCAGTGGAGACACCGGGGAGCTGTTTTTT. The chain uses TRBV6-5 and TRBJ2-2; D not certain. The CDR3 extends over 12 amino acids. V gave up 5 bases and J gave up 3 bases, with 4 bases separating them. In germline, CDR1 is MNHEY, CDR2 SVGAGI.